This T cell receptor beta chain emerged from a study of T cells after yellow fever vaccination. Points from the study as a whole: The bulk population could contribute abundant contaminating clonotypes to FACS-sorted repertoires.

TCRdb processed the 5' RACE reads anew with MiXCR; each CDR3 protein has one entry. Of nearly 300,000 distinct CDR3 sequences listed, under 9% were seen once; the top ten hold 3% to 4%. Germline CDR1 is SGHTA and CDR2 is FQGNSA. This CDR3 is 16 amino acids long. V lost 3 bases and J lost 5; bases outside the gene matches: 10. Details on this clonotype: The antigen remains undetermined.

The sample in question was CD4+ T cells sorted from PBMCs, obtained 5 days after the yellow fever booster vaccination. The chain joins TRBV7-2 to TRBJ2-1, with 7 positions matching TRBD2. The clonotype originates from a young man who received the YFV17D yellow fever vaccine. This CDR3 reads CASSFKVVGTNNEQFF. CDR3 bases: TGTGCCAGCAGCTTTAAGGTAGTGGGGACTAACAATGAGCAGTTCTTC.